The 13 T cell receptor beta chains reported below all come from one sample, sequenced in a study of blood T cells in healthy people across ages (dated by TCRdb to the mid-2010s). The protocol used for the library was 5' RACE. Sequencing took place on an Illumina HiSeq 2500. The second PCR ran for about 6 to 11 cycles and used a J-beta primer mix along with a sample-barcoded 5' primer. TCRdb trimmed public reads at Q25 via fastp, called clones via MiXCR and kept in-frame beta chains. Rows merge per CDR3 protein into single entries with the most common DNA and genes. Across this sample there are some 760,000 distinct CDR3 sequences, with about 25% seen only once. Together, the top ten hold under 4.5% of the sample. These data were also filed under a second study, of T cells of mothers and their children.

Sequencing was performed on blood. The receptors derive from a boy aged 5-17 years in good health.

V usage is TRBV2 and J usage is TRBJ2-1, with 7 bases identical to TRBD2. The CDR3 is made up of 15 amino acids. The V gene end was trimmed by 8 bases and the J gene end by 6 bases; junction bases not matched to a gene: 13. CDR1 SNHLY and CDR2 FYNNEI come from the germline V gene. The DNA for the CDR3 is TGTGCCAGCCGCAGACTAGCTTTTGAGGTCAATGAGCAGTTCTTC. Its translation is CASRRLAFEVNEQFF.

This clonotype was detected only a few times. The chain links TRBV2 to TRBJ2-2, with 9 bases aligning to TRBD2. The CDR3 totals 14 residues. CDR1 and CDR2 (germline): SNHLY, FYNNEI. J lost 4 bases, V lost 8 bases, and 5 bases had no gene match. CDR3 loop: CASGSGSGTGELFF. CDR3 coding DNA: TGTGCCAGCGGTAGCGGGAGTGGCACCGGGGAGCTGTTTTTT.

This chain uses TRBV2 with TRBJ2-5; 7 bases map to TRBD2. The DNA matches TRBJ2-1 better at its end, which makes the J call doubtful. Germline V gene lookup returns CDR1 SNHLY and CDR2 FYNNEI. CDR3 length: 13 amino acids. This chain's CDR3 is CASSGGLDNEQFF. Written as DNA, the CDR3 is TGTGCCAGCAGTGGAGGACTAGACAATGAGCAGTTCTTC.

Many counts were recorded for this clonotype. V usage is TRBV6-5 and J usage is TRBJ1-2, with 11 positions matching TRBD1. Unmatched junction bases numbered 1, after V lost 2 bases and J lost 2 bases. This CDR3 spans 15 amino acids. Germline V gene lookup returns CDR1 MNHEY and CDR2 SVGAGI. CDR3 region: CASSYRDRGNYGYTF. The CDR3 coding sequence is TGTGCCAGCAGTTACCGGGACAGGGGGAACTATGGCTACACCTTC.

The rearrangement links TRBV5-1 to TRBJ1-2, with D maybe TRBD1 (5 bases). CDR3 size: 15 residues. The V and J ends lost 0 bases and 4 bases respectively, with 13 bases between them. Germline CDR1 and CDR2: SGHRS and YFSETQ. CDR3 nucleotides: TGCGCCAGCAGCTTGGTGCGGGACGGGCCCTATGGCTACACCTTC. It encodes CASSLVRDGPYGYTF.

The V and J genes are TRBV10-3 and TRBJ1-1; maybe TRBD1 (6 bases). Germline lookup yields CDR1 ENHRY and CDR2 SYGVKD. This CDR3 spans 13 amino acids. The V end lost 6 bases, the J end lost 1 base, and 9 bases lay between the germline ends. CDR3 in amino acids: CAIRAGQNTEAFF. The DNA of the CDR3 is TGTGCCATCAGGGCGGGACAGAACACTGAAGCTTTCTTT.

A few counts support this clonotype. The chain uses TRBV12-3 or TRBV12-4 and TRBJ1-2; TRBD1 aligns across 7 bases. The V gene end was trimmed by 4 bases and the J gene end by 5 bases; junction bases not matched to a gene: 7. The length of the CDR3 is 14 residues. CDR3 region: CASSYTGADYGYTF. The CDR3 nucleotides are TGTGCCAGCAGTTACACAGGGGCGGATTATGGCTACACCTTC.

This clonotype was found a few times. The genes are TRBV5-6 and TRBJ2-6; D perhaps matches TRBD2 (6 bases). V shed 4 bases and J shed 0 bases, with 14 bases lying between them. This CDR3 is built from 17 residues. In germline, CDR1 is SGHDT, CDR2 YYEEEE. This CDR3 is CASSPQAGLSGANVLTF. CDR3 nucleotide sequence: TGTGCCAGCAGCCCTCAAGCGGGTCTCTCTGGGGCCAACGTCCTGACTTTC.

The rearrangement joins TRBV7-9 to TRBJ2-5; D is ambiguous. The germline V gene has CDR1 SEHNR and CDR2 FQNEAQ (reference sequence). This CDR3 comprises 14 residues. Trimming cost V 3 bases and J 1 base, with 9 bases left between them. CDR3 residues: CASSLQALQETQYF. The CDR3 DNA reads as TGTGCCAGCAGCTTGCAGGCGCTCCAAGAGACCCAGTACTTC.

The rearrangement links TRBV9 to TRBJ2-7; TRBD1 agrees at 7 bases. Per germline, CDR1 SGDLS and CDR2 YYNGEE. This CDR3 contains 17 residues. After removal of 2 bases from V and 2 bases from J, the junction contained 13 bases not matched to a gene. CDR3 bases: TGTGCCAGCAGCGTTCCCCCCGAGGACAGGACCCCCTACGAGCAGTACTTC. It translates to CASSVPPEDRTPYEQYF.

In its sample, this clonotype was seen once. The rearrangement joins TRBV28 to TRBJ2-7; 7 bases are a match to TRBD2. The J segment lost 5 bases and the V segment lost 10 bases, leaving 17 bases of the junction unmatched. The CDR3 is made up of 15 amino acids. Looked up from germline, CDR1 is MDHEN and CDR2 is SYDVKM. The CDR3 protein is CATDGIGQGLNEQYF. The CDR3 region has the DNA TGTGCCACCGACGGAATAGGGCAGGGACTAAACGAGCAGTACTTC.

This clonotype was seen more than once but under ten times. The chain has TRBV28 and TRBJ2-5; TRBD2 matches at 7 bases. CDR1 and CDR2 (germline): MDHEN, SYDVKM. Unmatched junction bases numbered 20, after V lost 5 bases and J lost 11 bases. This CDR3 is built from 16 residues. CDR3 amino acids: CASSRPGASGNYGQYF. CDR3 nucleotides: TGTGCCAGCAGTCGACCCGGGGCTAGCGGAAACTACGGGCAGTACTTC.

The gene calls are TRBV9 and TRBJ2-1, with 9 positions matching TRBD1. After removal of 3 bases from V and 4 bases from J, the junction contained 17 bases not matched to a gene. This CDR3 is built from 19 residues. Germline V lookup: CDR1 SGDLS, CDR2 YYNGEE. CDR3 protein: CASSAARDRVLLSYNEQFF. As DNA, the CDR3 is TGTGCCAGCAGCGCCGCCCGGGACAGGGTCCTCTTGTCATACAATGAGCAGTTCTTC.